This T cell receptor beta chain was observed in a study of CD8+ T cells in alopecia areata. The CDR3 covers 15 residues. Trimming pared 5 bases from V and 2 bases from J, leaving 15 bases between. Germline V gives CDR1 ENHRY, CDR2 SYGVKD. PBMCs were stained for CD3, CD4 and CD8, and CD4+ and CD8+ T cells were sorted. Study-level findings and limits: Mouse data revealed clearer TCR sharing than patient data did, a gap possibly tied to HLA. An increase in clonality over normal scalp was evident in lesional scalp, especially alopecia totalis/universalis. Scalp specimens additionally yield sequences from normal skin's resident alphabeta T cells.

Details on this clone: Its target is not known.

RNA extraction was followed by reverse transcription into cDNA, which acted as the sequencing template. Data came from immunoSEQ multiplex PCR; TCRdb stores just in-frame clones and leaves some out. The table shows more than 95,000 clones, with roughly 66% occurring only once. V is TRBV10-3 and J is TRBJ1-1, with D possibly TRBD1 on 5 matching bases. The sequence came from a human donor in good health. The material sequenced was CD4+ T cells sorted from blood. CDR3 region: CAISTAGVSNTEAFF. The CDR3 DNA sequence: TGTGCCATCAGTACGGCGGGGGTATCAAACACTGAAGCTTTCTTT.